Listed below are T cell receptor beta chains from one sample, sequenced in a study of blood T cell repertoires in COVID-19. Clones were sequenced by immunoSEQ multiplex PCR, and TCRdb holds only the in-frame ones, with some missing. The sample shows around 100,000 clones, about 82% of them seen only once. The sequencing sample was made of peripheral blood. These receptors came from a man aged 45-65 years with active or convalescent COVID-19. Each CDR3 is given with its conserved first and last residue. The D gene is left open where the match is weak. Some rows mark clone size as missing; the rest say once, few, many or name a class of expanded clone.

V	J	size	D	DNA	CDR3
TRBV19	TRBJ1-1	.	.	TGTGCCAGTAGTATAGGCGGGGGTCGGATGAACACTGAAGCTTTCTTT	CASSIGGGRMNTEAFF
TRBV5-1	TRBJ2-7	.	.	TGCGCCAGCAGCTTGGTGAGCTACGAGCAGTACTTC	CASSLVSYEQYF
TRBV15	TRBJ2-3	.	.	TGTGCCACCAGTTCCGGGACTTACACAGATACGCAGTATTTT	CATSSGTYTDTQYF
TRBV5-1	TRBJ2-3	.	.	TGCGCCAGCAGCTCAACAGGGACAGATACGCAGTATTTT	CASSSTGTDTQYF
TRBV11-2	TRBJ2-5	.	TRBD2	TGTGCCAGCAGCTTAGGAGCGGGAGGCCCGACAACCAAAGAGACCCAGTACTTC	CASSLGAGGPTTKETQYF
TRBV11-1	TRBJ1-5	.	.	TGTGCCAGCAGCTTAGCCGAGGATCAGCCCCAGCATTTT	CASSLAEDQPQHF
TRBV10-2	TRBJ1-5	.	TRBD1	TGCGCCAGTGGGACAGGGGTTAATCAGCCCCAGCATTTT	CASGTGVNQPQHF
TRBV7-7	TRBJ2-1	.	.	TGTGCTAGCAGCCCTCGAGGAGAAAAGGATGAGCAGTTCTTC	CASSPRGEKDEQFF
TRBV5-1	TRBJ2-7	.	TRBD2	TGCGCCAGCAGCTTGGCCGGGCGGGAGAATAACGAGCAGTACTTC	CASSLAGRENNEQYF
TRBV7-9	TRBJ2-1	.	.	TGTGCCAGCAGCTTAGGCAGGGGAAGGGTGCATGAGCAGTTCTTC	CASSLGRGRVHEQFF
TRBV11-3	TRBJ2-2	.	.	TGTGCCAGCAGCTTAGACGGGATGGGGGAGCTGTTTTTT	CASSLDGMGELFF
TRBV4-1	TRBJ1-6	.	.	TGCGCCAGCAGCCAAGAACAGAATTCACCCCTCCACTTT	CASSQEQNSPLHF
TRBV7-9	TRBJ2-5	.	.	TGTGCCAGCAGCCCCGGAGGACCGCAAGAGACCCAGTACTTC	CASSPGGPQETQYF
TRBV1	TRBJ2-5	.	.	TGCACCAGCAGCCAAGGGGGGACTAGCGGGAGGCAGACCCAGTACTTC	CTSSQGGTSGRQTQYF
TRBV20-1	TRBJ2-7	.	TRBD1	TGCAGTGCTAGTACCCCGGGACAGGGTAGTATCGAGCAGTACTTC	CSASTPGQGSIEQYF
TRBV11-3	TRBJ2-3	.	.	TGTGCCAGCAGCTCAAGCTTCGCCTCGCAGTATTTT	CASSSSFASQYF
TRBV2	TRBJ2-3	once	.	TGTGCCACCTCCTGGCCAAGACAGGGCGGGAACACAGATACGCAGTATTTT	CATSWPRQGGNTDTQYF
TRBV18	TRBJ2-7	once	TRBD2	TGTGCCAGCTCACCTCCGTCGGCACTAGCGGGAGAATCCTACGAGCAGTACTTC	CASSPPSALAGESYEQYF
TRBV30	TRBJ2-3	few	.	TGTGCCTGGAGTGCGGCGGAAGTGTTCACAGATACGCAGTATTTT	CAWSAAEVFTDTQYF
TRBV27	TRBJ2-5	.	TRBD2	TGTGCCAGCAGTTCAGCGGGAGTTGAGACCCAGTACTTC	CASSSAGVETQYF
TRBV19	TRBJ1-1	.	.	TGTGCCACCACCATGGAGCCGGTTGGGAGGAACACTGAAGCTTTCTTT	CATTMEPVGRNTEAFF
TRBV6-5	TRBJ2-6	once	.	TGTGCCAGCTCCCCGGGAAGCTCTGGGGCCAACGTCCTGACTTTC	CASSPGSSGANVLTF
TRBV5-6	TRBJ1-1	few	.	TGTGCCAGCAGCTTGGTCGGAGCTATGAACACTGAAGCTTTCTTT	CASSLVGAMNTEAFF
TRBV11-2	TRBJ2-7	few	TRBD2	TGTGCCAGCAGCTTAACCCGACTAGCGGGGAACTACGAGCAGTACTTC	CASSLTRLAGNYEQYF
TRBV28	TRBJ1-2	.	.	TGTGCCAGCAGTTTAGGGGGCGACTATGGCTACACCTTC	CASSLGGDYGYTF
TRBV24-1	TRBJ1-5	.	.	TGTGCCACCAGTGACAGATGGGGGGAAGATCAGCCCCAGCATTTT	CATSDRWGEDQPQHF
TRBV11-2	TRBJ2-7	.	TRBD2	TGTGCCAGCAGCTTTCAACTAGCGGGAGCCAACGAGCAGTACTTC	CASSFQLAGANEQYF
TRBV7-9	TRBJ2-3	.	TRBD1	TGTGCCAGCAGCTTAACGGGACAGGGTTGGGATACGCAGTATTTT	CASSLTGQGWDTQYF